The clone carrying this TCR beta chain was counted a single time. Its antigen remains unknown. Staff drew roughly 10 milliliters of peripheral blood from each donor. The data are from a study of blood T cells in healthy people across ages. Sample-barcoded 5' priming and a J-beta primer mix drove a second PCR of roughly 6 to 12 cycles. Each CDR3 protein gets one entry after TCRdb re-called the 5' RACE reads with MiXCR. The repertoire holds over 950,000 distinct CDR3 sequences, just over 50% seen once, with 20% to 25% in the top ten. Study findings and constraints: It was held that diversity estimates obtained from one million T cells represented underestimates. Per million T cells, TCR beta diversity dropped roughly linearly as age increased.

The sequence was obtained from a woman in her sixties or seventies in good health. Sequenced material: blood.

CDR3 region: CASSSGISAFF. CDR3 bases: TGTGCCAGCAGTTCGGGCATCTCAGCTTTCTTT. V usage is TRBV28 and J usage is TRBJ1-1; no clear D gene. This CDR3 comprises 11 residues. CDR1 is MDHEN, CDR2 SYDVKM, per germline. V was shortened by 4 bases and J by 10 bases, with 10 bases between the two germline ends.